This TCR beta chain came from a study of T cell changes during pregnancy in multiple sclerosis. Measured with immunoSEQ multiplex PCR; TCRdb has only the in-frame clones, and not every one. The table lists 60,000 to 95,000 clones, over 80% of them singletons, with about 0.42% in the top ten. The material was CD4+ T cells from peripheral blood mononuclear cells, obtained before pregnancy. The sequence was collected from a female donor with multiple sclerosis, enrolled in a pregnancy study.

The DNA for the CDR3 is TGCAGCGCGCGTCAGACTAGCGGGAGGGGTTACGAGCAGTACTTC. Translating it yields CSARQTSGRGYEQYF. The chain joins TRBV29-1 to TRBJ2-7; 14 bases line up with TRBD2. The CDR3 sequence is 15 residues long. Germline CDR1 SQVTM, CDR2 ANQGSEA. The J segment lost 4 bases and the V segment lost 7 bases, leaving 9 bases of the junction unmatched.